What follows is one T cell receptor beta chain and its context. Its matching antigen is unknown. In the PCR, 60 Vbeta and 13 Jbeta primers were used. Method: immunoSEQ multiplex PCR; TCRdb's copy keeps in-frame clones and lacks some. The data contain around 150,000 clones, approximately 77% of them seen just once; the ten biggest clones take up 6% to 8%. The data derive from a study of cytomegalovirus exposure and HLA in healthy donors. Overall study results and limits: Presence/absence analyses treated sequencing depth as roughly uniform across donors.

Sequenced input: PBMCs. The source is a male donor in good health and CMV-seropositive.

The CDR3 coding sequence is TGTGCCAGCAGCTTGGGCAGGGCCTCTGGAAACACCATATATTTT. It translates to CASSLGRASGNTIYF. V gene TRBV7-9 combines with J gene TRBJ1-3; tentatively, D is TRBD1 (5 bases). The germline V gene encodes CDR1 SEHNR and CDR2 FQNEAQ (reference sequence). CDR3 length: 15 amino acids. The germline V and J ends were trimmed by 3 bases and 0 bases, with 9 bases remaining between them.